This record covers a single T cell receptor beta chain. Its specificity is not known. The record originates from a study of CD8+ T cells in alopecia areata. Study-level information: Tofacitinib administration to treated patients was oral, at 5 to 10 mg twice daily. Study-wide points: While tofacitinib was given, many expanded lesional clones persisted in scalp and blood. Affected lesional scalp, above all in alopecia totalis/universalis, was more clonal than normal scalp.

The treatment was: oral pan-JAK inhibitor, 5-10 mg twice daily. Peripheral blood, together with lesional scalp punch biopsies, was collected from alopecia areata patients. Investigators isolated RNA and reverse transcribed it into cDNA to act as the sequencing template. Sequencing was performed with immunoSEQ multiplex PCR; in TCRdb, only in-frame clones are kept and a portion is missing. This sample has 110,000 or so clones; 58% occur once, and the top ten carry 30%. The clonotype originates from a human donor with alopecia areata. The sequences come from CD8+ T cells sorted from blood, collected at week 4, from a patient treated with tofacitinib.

CDR3 DNA: TGCAGCGGATCCTCTTCTGAAGCTTTCTTT. This codes for CSGSSSEAFF. This chain uses TRBV29-1 with TRBJ1-1; D remains ambiguous. In germline, CDR1 is SQVTM, CDR2 ANQGSEA. V shed 7 bases and J shed 6 bases, with 9 bases lying between them. The length of the CDR3 is 10 residues.